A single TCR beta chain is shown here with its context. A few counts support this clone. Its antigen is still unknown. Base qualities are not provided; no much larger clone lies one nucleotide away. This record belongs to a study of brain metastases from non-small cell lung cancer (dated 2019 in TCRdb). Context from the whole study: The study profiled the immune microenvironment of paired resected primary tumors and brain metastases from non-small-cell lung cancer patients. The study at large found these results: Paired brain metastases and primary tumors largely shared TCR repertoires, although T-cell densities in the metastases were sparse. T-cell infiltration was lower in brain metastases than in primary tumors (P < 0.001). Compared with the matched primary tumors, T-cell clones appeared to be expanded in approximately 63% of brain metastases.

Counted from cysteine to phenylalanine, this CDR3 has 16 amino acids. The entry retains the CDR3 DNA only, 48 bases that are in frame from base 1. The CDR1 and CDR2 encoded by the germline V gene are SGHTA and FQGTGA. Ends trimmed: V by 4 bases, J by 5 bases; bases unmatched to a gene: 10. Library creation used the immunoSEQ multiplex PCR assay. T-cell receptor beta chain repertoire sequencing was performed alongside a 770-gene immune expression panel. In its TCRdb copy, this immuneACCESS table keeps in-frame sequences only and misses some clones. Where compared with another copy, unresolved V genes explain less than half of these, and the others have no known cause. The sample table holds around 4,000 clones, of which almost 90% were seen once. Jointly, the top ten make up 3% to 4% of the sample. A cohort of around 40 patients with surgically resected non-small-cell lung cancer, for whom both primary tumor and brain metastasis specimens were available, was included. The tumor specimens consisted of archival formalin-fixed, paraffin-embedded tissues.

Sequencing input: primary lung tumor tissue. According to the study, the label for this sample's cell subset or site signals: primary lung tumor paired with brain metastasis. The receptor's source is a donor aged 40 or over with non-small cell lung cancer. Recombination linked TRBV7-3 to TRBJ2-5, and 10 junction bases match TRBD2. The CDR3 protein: CASSSPLAGEMETQYF. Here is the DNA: TGTGCCAGCAGCTCCCCCCTAGCGGGAGAAATGGAGACCCAGTACTTC.